The 13 T cell receptor beta chains below all came from one sample that was sequenced in a study of somatic mutations in cytotoxic T cells in rheumatoid arthritis. The assay was immunoSEQ multiplex PCR, and TCRdb's table has in-frame clones only and misses some. The data contain around 15,000 clones, over 80% of them seen just once; the ten biggest clones take up 25% to 30%. Sequenced material: CD8+ T cells sorted from blood. The receptors come from an adult with rheumatoid arthritis.

The chain couples TRBV29-1 to TRBJ2-1, with 10 bases identical to TRBD1. This CDR3 is built from 14 residues. V dropped 4 bases and J dropped 8; count of bases not matched to a gene: 8. CDR1 SQVTM and CDR2 ANQGSEA come from the germline V gene. The CDR3: CSVVSGQGVDEQFF. The CDR3 DNA is TGCAGCGTTGTCTCCGGACAGGGGGTCGATGAGCAGTTCTTC.

The CDR3 loop is CASSLLRQGPYEQYF. Written as DNA, the CDR3 is TGTGCCAGCAGTCTTCTTCGACAGGGACCCTACGAGCAGTACTTC. The gene calls are TRBV28 and TRBJ2-7, with 7 bases fitting TRBD1. V gave up 5 bases and J gave up 2 bases; unmatched junction bases: 9. Germline V gives CDR1 MDHEN, CDR2 SYDVKM. This CDR3 is 15 amino acids long.

The rearrangement joins TRBV28 to TRBJ2-3; 9 bases align to TRBD2. Trimming took 4 bases from V and 4 from J; bases not matched to a gene: 12. This CDR3 comprises 17 residues. Germline V lookup: CDR1 MDHEN, CDR2 SYDVKM. The CDR3 region is CASSSLIGSGRADTQYF. CDR3 nucleotide sequence: TGTGCCAGCAGTTCCCTAATCGGTAGCGGGAGAGCAGATACGCAGTATTTT.

The chain's CDR3 is CASGEGDRQFF. CDR3 in DNA: TGTGCCAGCGGCGAGGGGGACAGGCAGTTCTTC. This chain links TRBV11-2 with TRBJ2-1, with 7 positions matching TRBD1. CDR1 is SGHAT, CDR2 FQNNGV, per germline. V was pared by 8 bases and J by 12 bases, with 7 bases of the junction left unmatched. This CDR3 comprises 11 residues.

The chain employs TRBV6-6 and TRBJ1-5; unclear D gene. V lost 2 bases and J 7 bases, leaving 18 bases between the germline ends. The CDR3 sequence is 16 residues long. In germline, CDR1 is MNHNY, CDR2 SVGAGI (reference sequence). The CDR3 protein is CASSYGSSTPRQPQHF. The DNA for the CDR3 is TGTGCCAGCAGTTACGGATCAAGCACACCGAGGCAGCCCCAGCATTTT.

This chain uses TRBV2 with TRBJ2-3; TRBD2 agrees at 11 bases. Per germline, CDR1 SNHLY and CDR2 FYNNEI. The CDR3 extends over 16 amino acids. V shed 5 bases, J shed 2 bases, and the junction held 6 bases outside the gene matches. The CDR3 nucleotides are TGTGCCAGCAGTCACGGGACTAGCGGAAACACAGATACGCAGTATTTT. This translates into CASSHGTSGNTDTQYF. The full variable domain, in which reference TRBV2 and TRBJ2-3 provide the parts outside the CDR3, is EPEVTQTPSHQVTQMGQEVILRCVPISNHLYFYWYRQILGQKVEFLVSFYNNEISEKSEIFDDQFSVERPDGSNFTLKIRSTKLEDSAMYFCASSHGTSGNTDTQYFGPGTRLTVL.

This clone was counted once. V and J are TRBV6-1 and TRBJ2-7; D is ambiguous. The germline V gene encodes CDR1 MNHNS and CDR2 SASEGT. CDR3 length equals 14 residues. V was clipped by 3 bases and J by 2 bases, with 11 bases between them. CDR3 in amino acids: CASSDNRPPYEQYF. The CDR3 DNA is TGTGCCAGCAGTGATAACCGGCCCCCCTACGAGCAGTACTTC.

Only a few counts were recorded for this clone. The J gene is TRBJ1-1, the V gene TRBV4-1, with TRBD1 as a possible D gene (5 bases). Germline CDR1 is MGHRA and CDR2 is YSYEKL. V lost 3 bases, J lost 2 bases, and 10 bases lay in between. The CDR3 has 14 residues. Here the CDR3 DNA reads TGCGCCAGCAGCCAGGGGGACGGTAACACTGAAGCTTTCTTT. As protein: CASSQGDGNTEAFF.

The V and J genes are TRBV27 and TRBJ1-4; 8 positions agree with TRBD1. CDR1 and CDR2 (germline): MNHEY, SMNVEV (reference sequence). The junction had 5 bases not matched to a gene; V was cut back by 7 bases and J by 7 bases. This CDR3 is 13 amino acids long. The CDR3, as DNA: TGTGCCAGCACACAGGGGGGACTTGAAAAACTGTTTTTT. Encoded protein: CASTQGGLEKLFF.

The chain links TRBV28 to TRBJ2-2; 7 nucleotides line up with TRBD2. Germline trimming cut 6 bases from V and 1 base from J; bases unmatched to any gene: 14. The CDR3 runs to 18 residues. The germline CDR1 and CDR2 sequences are MDHEN and SYDVKM. CDR3 amino acids: CASSAPFTLARNTGELFF. DNA of the CDR3: TGTGCCAGCAGCGCCCCCTTTACACTAGCGAGGAACACCGGGGAGCTGTTTTTT.

The chain employs TRBV30 and TRBJ2-6, with a tentative D call TRBD1 (6 bases). Trimming shortened V by 3 bases and J by 2 bases, and 8 bases separated the two germline ends. Looked up from germline, CDR1 is GTSNPN and CDR2 is SVGIG (reference sequence). This CDR3 is built from 14 residues. In DNA, the CDR3 is TGTGCCTGGAGGGGGGCCCCTGGGGCCAACGTCCTGACTTTC. Translating it yields CAWRGAPGANVLTF.

J is TRBJ2-5 and V is TRBV6-1; D might be TRBD1 or TRBD2, each matching 5 bases. Germline CDR1 and CDR2: MNHNS and SASEGT. The CDR3 contains 12 residues. V was trimmed by 1 base and J by 5 bases, leaving 5 bases between them. DNA for the CDR3: TGTGCCAGCAGTGAAGGGGGGGAGACCCAGTACTTC. Encoded protein: CASSEGGETQYF.

The chain is built from TRBV6-6 and TRBJ1-5, with D uncertain. CDR1 is MNHNY, CDR2 SVGAGI, per germline (reference sequence). Between the trimmed V and J ends, which lost 5 bases and 3 bases, there was a span of 11 bases. This CDR3 has 14 amino acids. The DNA of the CDR3 is TGTGCCAGCAGTGCTCTTCGAACCAATCAGCCCCAGCATTTT. It encodes CASSALRTNQPQHF.